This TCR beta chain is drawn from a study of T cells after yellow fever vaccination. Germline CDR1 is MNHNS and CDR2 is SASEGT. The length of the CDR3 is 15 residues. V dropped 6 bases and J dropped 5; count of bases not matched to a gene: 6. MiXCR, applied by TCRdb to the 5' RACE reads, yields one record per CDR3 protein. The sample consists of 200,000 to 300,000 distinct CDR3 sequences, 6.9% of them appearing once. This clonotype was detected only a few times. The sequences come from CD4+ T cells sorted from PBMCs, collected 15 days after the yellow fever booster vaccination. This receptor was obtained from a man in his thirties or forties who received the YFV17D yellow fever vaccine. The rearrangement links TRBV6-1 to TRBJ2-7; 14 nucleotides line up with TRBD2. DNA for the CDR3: TGTGCCAGCAGAAGAGGGACTAGCGGGAGCGACGAGCAGTACTTC. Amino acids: CASRRGTSGSDEQYF.